The rows below give T cell receptor beta chains drawn from one sample of a study of cytomegalovirus exposure and HLA in healthy donors. Method: immunoSEQ multiplex PCR; TCRdb's copy keeps in-frame clones and lacks some. The table shows about 90,000 clones, with 75% to 80% occurring only once. Sample: PBMCs. The receptor source for this set is a woman aged 40-49 years in good health and CMV-seropositive. Both conserved end residues are part of each CDR3. The D gene is left open where the match is weak. For some rows the clone size is stated as once, few or many, or as a class when expanded; others skip it.

NA	TRBV11-3	TRBJ2-3	NA	TGTGCCAGCAGCTTAGGCGGGAGGACAGGTGCAGATACGCAGTATTTT	CASSLGGRTGADTQYF
NA	TRBV18	TRBJ1-4	NA	TGTGCCAGCTCACCTGGGCTCACGGAAAAACTGTTTTTT	CASSPGLTEKLFF
NA	TRBV5-5	TRBJ2-5	TRBD1	TGTGCCAGCAGCAGAGATTTGACAGGGTCTTTGCAAGAGACCCAGTACTTC	CASSRDLTGSLQETQYF
NA	TRBV29-1	TRBJ1-2	TRBD1	TGCAACGTCGAGGGGGCGTATGGCTACCCCTTC	CNVEGAYGYPF
NA	TRBV6-6	TRBJ2-1	NA	TGTGCCAGCAGTTACTCCCCGGGCAATGAGCAGTTCTTC	CASSYSPGNEQFF
NA	TRBV6-4	TRBJ2-3	TRBD2	TGTGCCAGCAGACAGATAGCGGGAAACACAGATACGCAGTATTTT	CASRQIAGNTDTQYF
NA	TRBV18	TRBJ2-2	NA	TGTGCCAGCTCCCCCGGGACACCGACGAACACCGGGGAGCTGTTTTTT	CASSPGTPTNTGELFF
NA	TRBV25-1	TRBJ2-6	TRBD1	TGTGCCAGCAGTGGTGGACAGGGGTTCTCCGGGGCCAACGTCCTGACTTTC	CASSGGQGFSGANVLTF
NA	TRBV28	TRBJ2-2	NA	TGTGCCAGCAGTTTTCTAGGACAAAACACCGGGGAGCTGTTTTTT	CASSFLGQNTGELFF
NA	TRBV7-3	TRBJ2-1	TRBD2	TGTGCCAGCAGCCATAGCGGGAGTAGCTCCGATGAGCAGTTCTTC	CASSHSGSSSDEQFF
NA	TRBV11-2	TRBJ2-1	TRBD2	TGTGCCAGCAGCCCATGGGTCGGGGGGAGCTCCTACAATGAGCAGTTCTTC	CASSPWVGGSSYNEQFF
once	TRBV9	TRBJ1-4	NA	TGTGCCAGCAGCGCCCAGGGTATAGGGCTAAATGAAAAACTGTTTTTT	CASSAQGIGLNEKLFF
NA	TRBV6-6	TRBJ1-6	NA	TGTGCCAGCAGTTACACGGGGACTCATTCACCCCTCCACTTT	CASSYTGTHSPLHF
few	TRBV28	TRBJ2-5	TRBD2	TGTGCCAGCAGTTTAGTACTAGCGGAGAATCAAGAGACCCAGTACTTC	CASSLVLAENQETQYF
NA	TRBV27	TRBJ1-1	NA	TGTGCCAGCAGTTTGACAAGGGGGAGCACTGAAGCTTTCTTT	CASSLTRGSTEAFF
NA	TRBV6-1	TRBJ2-7	TRBD2	TGTGCCAGCAGGAACGCGGGACTAGCGACCTACGAGCAGTACTTC	CASRNAGLATYEQYF
NA	TRBV5-1	TRBJ2-6	NA	TGCGCCAGCAGCTTGGACCGCAGCTCTGGGGCCAACGTCCTGACTTTC	CASSLDRSSGANVLTF
NA	TRBV9	TRBJ2-7	TRBD1	TGTGCCAGCAGCCCGGCAGGGGGCTACGAGCAGTACTTC	CASSPAGGYEQYF
NA	TRBV5-6	TRBJ2-5	NA	TGTGCCAGCAGCGTGGACAACCAAGAGACCCAGTACTTC	CASSVDNQETQYF
many	TRBV6-5	TRBJ2-1	NA	TGTGCCAGCGCCTTCAGGCAGAGCAATGAGCAGTTCTTC	CASAFRQSNEQFF
NA	TRBV10-3	TRBJ2-7	TRBD2	TGTGCCATCAGGCCCGGGACTAGCGGGAACGAGCAGTACTTC	CAIRPGTSGNEQYF
NA	TRBV19	TRBJ2-3	TRBD2	TGTGCCAGTAGTATAGGCGGTAGCGGGGACGGCACAGATACGCAGTATTTT	CASSIGGSGDGTDTQYF
NA	TRBV11-2	TRBJ2-7	NA	TGTGCCAGCAGCGTGAGCGTTATGAGGAAGTCGGGAAACTCCTACGAGCAGTACTTC	CASSVSVMRKSGNSYEQYF
NA	TRBV5-1	TRBJ1-2	TRBD1	TGCGCCAGCAGCGACGAAGGGACAGGAGGGGGCTATGGCTACACCTTC	CASSDEGTGGGYGYTF